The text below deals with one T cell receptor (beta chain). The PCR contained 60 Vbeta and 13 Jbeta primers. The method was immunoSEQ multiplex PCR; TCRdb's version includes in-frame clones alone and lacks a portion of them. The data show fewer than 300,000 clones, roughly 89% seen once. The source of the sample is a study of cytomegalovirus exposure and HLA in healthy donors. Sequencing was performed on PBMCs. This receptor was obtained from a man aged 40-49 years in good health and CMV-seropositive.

CDR3 in amino acids: CASSFRWANEKLFF. The CDR3 DNA sequence: TGTGCCAGCAGCTTCAGGTGGGCTAATGAAAAACTGTTTTTT. This chain connects TRBV6-1 to TRBJ1-4; unclear D gene. Germline assignment: CDR1 MNHNS and CDR2 SASEGT. This CDR3 has 14 residues. The V and J ends lost 6 bases and 3 bases respectively, with 11 bases between them.